These 23 T cell receptor beta chains were all obtained from the same sample, sequenced in a study of breast tumors, draining lymph nodes, adjacent tissues. In TCRdb, the multiplex PCR reads were re-called with MiXCR into one record per CDR3 protein. The data contain 150,000 to 200,000 distinct CDR3 sequences, roughly 30% of them seen just once; the ten biggest clones take up roughly 4.3%. The lymph nodes were axillary draining lymph nodes from breast cancer patients. Input material: axillary lymph node tissue. The source is a female donor with breast cancer. Some clones in this sample may be carry-over from other donors' samples.

The table lists this clonotype with many counts. This chain joins TRBV20-1 and TRBJ2-7, with 13 nucleotides matching TRBD2. Germline CDR1 and CDR2: DFQATT and SNEGSKA (reference sequence). J was trimmed by 9 bases and V by 6 bases; bases with no gene match: 8. This CDR3 has 13 amino acids. The DNA of the CDR3 is TGCAGTGCGAGGACTAGCGGGAGAACAGGGCAGTACTTC. Amino acids: CSARTSGRTGQYF.

This clonotype was seen at least ten times. Here the CDR3 reads CASSGTGHEQYF. In DNA form, the CDR3 reads TGTGCCAGCAGTGGGACAGGGCACGAGCAGTACTTC. This chain links TRBV6-6 with TRBJ2-7, with 9 bases that match TRBD1. This CDR3 is 12 amino acids long. The V and J ends lost 5 bases and 5 bases, in that order; junction bases with no gene match: 1. CDR1 and CDR2 from the germline V gene are MNHNY and SVGAGI (reference sequence).

To note about this clonotype: At one end, the junction sequence differs from germline, possibly due to a read error. This chain uses TRBV6-1 with TRBJ2-7, with D perhaps TRBD1 or TRBD2 (5 bases each). Germline V gene data show CDR1 as MNHNS and CDR2 as SASEGT. This CDR3 has 16 amino acids. The CDR3 DNA follows: TGTGCCAGCAGTCAAGCGGCCTGGGGGAGCATCTACGAGCAGTACTTC. Amino acid sequence: CASSQAAWGSIYEQYF.

This clonotype occurred a few times. The chain is built from TRBV15 and TRBJ1-4, with D perhaps TRBD1 (5 bases). CDR1 and CDR2 from the germline V gene are LNHNV and YYDKDF (reference sequence). CDR3 length: 13 residues. Between the trimmed V and J ends, which lost 10 bases and 4 bases, there was a span of 13 bases. CDR3: CAKVGGGNEKLFF. The CDR3 DNA reads as TGTGCCAAAGTGGGGGGGGGTAATGAAAAACTGTTTTTT.

The V call is TRBV20-1, the J call TRBJ1-4; D gene uncertain. Germline-derived CDR1 and CDR2 are DFQATT and SNEGSKA (reference sequence). Trimming left V 4 bases short and J 3 bases short, with 27 bases between. This CDR3 comprises 19 residues. The CDR3 protein is CSATSPSGRARGANEKLFF. DNA for the CDR3: TGCAGTGCTACCTCCCCTAGCGGGAGGGCGCGGGGAGCTAATGAAAAACTGTTTTTT.

As concerns this clonotype: A much larger clone sits a single nucleotide away, making a read error possible. The chain couples TRBV20-1 to TRBJ2-1, with 8 bases lining up with TRBD2. CDR1 is DFQATT, CDR2 SNEGSKA, per germline (reference sequence). V gave up 3 bases and J gave up 9 bases; unmatched junction bases: 10. The CDR3 is 14 residues long. The CDR3 reads CSARLSGMGTEQFF. In DNA form, the CDR3 reads TGCAGTGCTAGGCTTAGCGGGATGGGGACTGAGCAGTTCTTC.

The chain joins TRBV5-6 to TRBJ2-5; 7 bases agree with TRBD1. The V gene's germline CDR1 is SGHDT and CDR2 YYEEEE. V dropped 8 bases and J dropped 0; count of bases not matched to a gene: 7. The CDR3 runs 14 residues. CDR3 in amino acids: CASNRDSHQETQYF. The CDR3 DNA sequence: TGTGCCAGTAACCGGGACAGTCACCAAGAGACCCAGTACTTC.

Many counts were recorded for this clonotype. The rearrangement joins TRBV3-1 to TRBJ2-5; either TRBD1 or TRBD2 may fit D (5 bases each). Trimming pared 1 base from V and 5 bases from J, leaving 20 bases between. In germline, CDR1 is LGHDT, CDR2 YNNKEL (reference sequence). The CDR3 has 17 amino acids. CDR3 sequence reads: CASSQGAGTIEMETQYF. CDR3 DNA sequence: TGTGCCAGCAGCCAAGGCGCCGGGACCATAGAGATGGAGACCCAGTACTTC.

This clonotype has more than one count but fewer than ten. The junction shows a germline mismatch at one end, possibly a read error. V usage is TRBV7-9 and J usage is TRBJ1-4; tentatively, D is TRBD1 (5 bases). The CDR3 has 14 residues. Germline lookup yields CDR1 SEHNR and CDR2 FQNEAQ (reference sequence). CDR3 protein: CASSGTGPNENLFF. DNA of the CDR3: TGTGCCAGCAGCGGAACAGGTCCTAATGAAAATCTGTTCTTT.

This clonotype was detected many times. The chain uses TRBV7-9 and TRBJ2-3, with D possibly called TRBD1 or TRBD2 (6 bases each). Germline V gene data show CDR1 as SEHNR and CDR2 as FQNEAQ (reference sequence). V lost 4 bases to trimming and J lost 5 bases, with 13 bases between them. This CDR3 region has 14 residues. CDR3 residues: CASSYREAQDTQYF. DNA for the CDR3: TGTGCCAGCAGCTACAGGGAGGCACAAGATACGCAGTATTTT.

In this sample, this clonotype turned up a few times. The chain couples TRBV11-3 to TRBJ2-3, with D tentatively TRBD2 (5 bases). CDR3 length equals 17 residues. With 5 bases removed from V and 1 base from J, the gap between germline ends came to 19 bases. The germline V gene encodes CDR1 SGHNT and CDR2 YENEEA. CDR3 nucleotide sequence: TGTGCCAGCAGCCCGGGTTTTTTCCCAGCGGGCACAGATACGCAGTATTTT. Encoded protein: CASSPGFFPAGTDTQYF.

There are many counts of this clonotype. The V gene is TRBV10-3, the J gene TRBJ2-2; D remains ambiguous. CDR1 ENHRY and CDR2 SYGVKD come from the germline V gene. The V end lost 2 bases, the J end lost 7 bases, and 2 bases lay between the germline ends. The CDR3 is made up of 11 amino acids. In nucleotides, the CDR3 is TGTGCCATCAGTGAGGGCGGGGAGCTGTTTTTT. The encoded protein is CAISEGGELFF.

The chain carries TRBV12-1 and TRBJ1-6. TRBV12-1 is a listed pseudogene. This CDR3 comprises 14 residues. As DNA, the CDR3 is TGTGCTAGGGCGAACCAGGCCTATAATTCACCCCTCCACTTT. This sequence encodes CARANQAYNSPLHF.

Here the CDR3 reads CASSRRTGSAEAFF. CDR3 DNA sequence: TGTGCCAGCAGTCGAAGGACAGGGTCAGCCGAAGCTTTCTTT. V usage is TRBV6-5 and J usage is TRBJ2-2; 8 positions agree with TRBD1. The DNA end is more similar to TRBJ1-1, so the J call may be wrong. The CDR3 extends over 14 amino acids. In germline, CDR1 is MNHEY, CDR2 SVGAGI.

This clonotype was observed many times. The genes are TRBV9 and TRBJ2-7, with TRBD1 matching over 9 bases. The germline V gene has CDR1 SGDLS and CDR2 YYNGEE. Trimming took 3 bases from V and 7 from J; bases not matched to a gene: 14. The CDR3 is made up of 16 amino acids. The CDR3 coding sequence is TGTGCCAGCAGCGGGGGACAGGGAACTGATTCGGGGGAGCAGTACTTC. This codes for CASSGGQGTDSGEQYF. Together with reference TRBV9 and TRBJ2-7, the CDR3 gives the full variable domain: DSGVTQTPKHLITATGQRVTLRCSPRSGDLSVYWYQQSLDQGLQFLIQYYNGEERAKGNILERFSAQQFPDLHSELNLSSLELGDSALYFCASSGGQGTDSGEQYFGPGTRLTVT.

A remark on this clonotype: A much bigger clone sits one base away, suggesting this may be a read error. The CDR3 DNA reads as TGTGCCAGCAGCATCCGGGACTTCTCTGGCTACACCTTC. Amino acid sequence: CASSIRDFSGYTF. This chain connects TRBV11-3 to TRBJ1-2; perhaps TRBD1 as D (5 bases). The V end lost 5 bases, the J end lost 7 bases, and 14 bases lay between the germline ends. Germline CDR1 and CDR2: SGHNT and YENEEA. The length of the CDR3 is 13 residues.

This clonotype came up many times. The V gene is TRBV13, the J gene TRBJ2-1; D call uncertain. The germline CDR1 and CDR2 sequences are PRHDT and FYEKMQ (reference sequence). V shed 3 bases and J shed 9 bases, with 18 bases lying between them. This CDR3 comprises 15 residues. CDR3 bases: TGTGCCAGCAGCTTTGGTAAGCGTGTCGGTGGTGAGCAGTTCTTC. This codes for CASSFGKRVGGEQFF.

This clonotype has at least ten counts. The chain is built from TRBV12-3 or TRBV12-4 and TRBJ2-2, with D possibly being TRBD1 (6 bases). This CDR3 region has 13 residues. V was pared by 6 bases and J by 6 bases, with 11 bases between. The DNA of the CDR3 is TGTGCCAGCAGAACACGACAGGCCGGGGAGCTGTTTTTT. It yields the protein CASRTRQAGELFF.

CDR3 coding DNA: TGTGCCAGCAGCCAGGACAGGGGGTTAACTTCCTACAACACTGAAGCTTTCTTT. This encodes CASSQDRGLTSYNTEAFF. The chain has TRBV5-4 and TRBJ1-1, with TRBD1 identical over 10 bases. Germline V gene data show CDR1 as SGHNT and CDR2 as YYREEE (reference sequence). This CDR3 contains 18 residues. Trimming at V came to 4 bases and at J to 2 bases, leaving 14 bases not matched to a gene.

This clonotype was observed a few times. This sequence joins TRBV11-2 and TRBJ2-3; tentative D call: TRBD1 (5 bases). The V gene's germline CDR1 is SGHAT and CDR2 FQNNGV. The CDR3 extends over 11 amino acids. V lost 6 bases and J lost 12, with 13 bases in between. CDR3 in DNA: TGTGCCAGCAGTTCCGACAGAGACCAGTATTTT. This gives the protein CASSSDRDQYF.

This clonotype was counted at least ten times. This chain uses TRBV5-6 with TRBJ2-6, with D unclear. This CDR3 is 15 amino acids long. Looked up from germline, CDR1 is SGHDT and CDR2 is YYEEEE. Trimming removed 0 bases at V and 2 bases at J, with 6 bases between. The CDR3 reads CASSLEAPGANVLTF. As DNA, the CDR3 is TGTGCCAGCAGCTTGGAAGCTCCTGGGGCCAACGTCCTGACTTTC.

To note about this clonotype: Just one base apart from a much larger clone, this may be a read error. The chain carries TRBV11-1 and TRBJ2-7; D not certain. Trimming removed 0 bases at V and 4 bases at J, with 13 bases between. Germline assignment: CDR1 SGHAT and CDR2 FQDESV (reference sequence). The CDR3 contains 15 residues. CDR3: CASSLAPSPDYEQYF. The CDR3 DNA sequence: TGTGCCAGCAGCTTAGCGCCCTCACCAGATTACGAGCAGTACTTC.

This clonotype was seen at least ten times. Here the CDR3 DNA reads TGCGCCAGCAGCTTCGGACTAGGACAAGAGACCCAGTACTTC. Residues: CASSFGLGQETQYF. The V call is TRBV4-1, the J call TRBJ2-5; 7 bases fit TRBD2. CDR1 MGHRA and CDR2 YSYEKL come from the germline V gene. This CDR3 has 14 amino acids. The ends lost 5 bases at V and 2 bases at J; junction bases unmatched: 5.